The 2 T cell receptor beta chains reported below all come from one sample, sequenced in a study of shared clonotypes between healthy human individuals. The table came from immunoSEQ multiplex PCR; TCRdb's copy has only in-frame clones and leaves some out. This sample has hundreds of thousands of clones, with around 74% found just once. The sequenced sample was memory CD4+ T cells sorted from blood. Indicated subset: CD45RA-negative fraction. The receptors shown here come from a woman aged 25 to 45 in good health.

V usage is TRBV2 and J usage is TRBJ2-1, with 7 positions matching TRBD2. CDR3 length: 14 residues. In germline, CDR1 is SNHLY, CDR2 FYNNEI. V was clipped by 7 bases and J by 5 bases; unmatched bases: 8. The CDR3 sequence: CASNGLAADNEQFF. The CDR3 DNA reads TGTGCCAGCAACGGGCTAGCGGCGGACAATGAGCAGTTCTTC.

The rearrangement links TRBV6-5 to TRBJ2-2, with 9 bases matching TRBD1. This CDR3 has 14 residues. Germline values: CDR1 MNHEY, CDR2 SVGAGI. The V segment lost 6 bases and the J segment 7 bases; nucleotides outside the gene matches: 6. CDR3 amino acids: CASRPGTGFGELFF. The DNA for the CDR3 is TGTGCCAGCAGACCGGGGACAGGGTTCGGGGAGCTGTTTTTT.